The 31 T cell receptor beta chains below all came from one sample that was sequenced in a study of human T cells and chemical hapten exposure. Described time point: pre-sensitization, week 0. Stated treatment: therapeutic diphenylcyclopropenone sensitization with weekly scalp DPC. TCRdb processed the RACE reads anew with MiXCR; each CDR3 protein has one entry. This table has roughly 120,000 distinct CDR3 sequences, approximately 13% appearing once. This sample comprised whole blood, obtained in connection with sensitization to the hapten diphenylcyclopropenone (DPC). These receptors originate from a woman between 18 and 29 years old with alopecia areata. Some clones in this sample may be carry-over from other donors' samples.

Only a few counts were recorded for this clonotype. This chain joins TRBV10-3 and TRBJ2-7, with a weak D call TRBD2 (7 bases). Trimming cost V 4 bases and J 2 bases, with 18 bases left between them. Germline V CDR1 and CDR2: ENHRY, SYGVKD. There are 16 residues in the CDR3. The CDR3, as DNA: TGTGCCATCAGTGGGAGTTCGCGGGGGCTGACCTACGAGCAGTACTTC. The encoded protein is CAISGSSRGLTYEQYF.

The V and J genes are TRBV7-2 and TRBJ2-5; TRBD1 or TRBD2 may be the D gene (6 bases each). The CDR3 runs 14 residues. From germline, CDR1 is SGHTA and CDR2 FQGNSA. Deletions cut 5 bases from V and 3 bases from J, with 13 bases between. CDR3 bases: TGTGCCAGCAGCCGAGACAGGAGGGAAGAGACCCAGTACTTC. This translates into CASSRDRREETQYF.

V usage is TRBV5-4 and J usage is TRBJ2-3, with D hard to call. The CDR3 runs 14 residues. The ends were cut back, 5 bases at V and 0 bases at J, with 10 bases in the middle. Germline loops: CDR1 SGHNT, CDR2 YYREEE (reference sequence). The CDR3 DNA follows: TGTGCCAGCAGGAGGACGGCAAGCACAGATACGCAGTATTTT. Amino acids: CASRRTASTDTQYF.

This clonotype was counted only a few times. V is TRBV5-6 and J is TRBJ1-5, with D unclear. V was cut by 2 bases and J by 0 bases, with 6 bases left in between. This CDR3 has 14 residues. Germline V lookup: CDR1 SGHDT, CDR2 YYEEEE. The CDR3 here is CASSLIRSNQPQHF. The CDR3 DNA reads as TGTGCCAGCAGCTTAATACGTAGCAATCAGCCCCAGCATTTT.

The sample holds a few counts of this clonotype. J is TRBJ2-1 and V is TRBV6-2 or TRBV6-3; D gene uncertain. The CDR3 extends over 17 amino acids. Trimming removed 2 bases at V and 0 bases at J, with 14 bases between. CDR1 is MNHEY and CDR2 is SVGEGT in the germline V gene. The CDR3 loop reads CASSYPSPSGSYNEQFF. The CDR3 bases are TGTGCCAGCAGTTACCCTTCCCCCAGTGGCTCCTACAATGAGCAGTTCTTC.

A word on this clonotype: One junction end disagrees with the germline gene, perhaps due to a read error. Here the CDR3 reads CASSEGGWDRSYERYF. The CDR3 DNA sequence: TGTGCCAGCAGTGAAGGTGGGTGGGACAGATCCTACGAGCGGTACTTC. This chain links TRBV6-1 with TRBJ2-7; TRBD1 matches at 7 bases. CDR3 length: 16 amino acids. The germline V gene encodes CDR1 MNHNS and CDR2 SASEGT.

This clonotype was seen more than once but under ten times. This chain's CDR3 is CASSLDRGGTEAFF. The CDR3 bases are TGTGCCAGCAGCCTGGACAGAGGTGGCACTGAAGCTTTCTTT. V is TRBV5-5 and J is TRBJ1-1; tentatively, D is TRBD1 (6 bases). Germline V gene data show CDR1 as SGHKS and CDR2 as YYEKEE (reference sequence). This CDR3 is built from 14 residues. Trimming removed 4 bases at V and 4 bases at J, with 14 bases between.

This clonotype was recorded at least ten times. CDR3 amino acids: CASARGPNQPQHF. DNA for the CDR3: TGTGCCAGCGCACGGGGGCCCAATCAGCCCCAGCATTTT. This rearrangement joins TRBV6-1 to TRBJ1-5; possibly TRBD1 for D (6 bases). The germline V gene has CDR1 MNHNS and CDR2 SASEGT. This CDR3 comprises 13 residues. V was clipped by 8 bases and J by 3 bases, with 11 bases between them.

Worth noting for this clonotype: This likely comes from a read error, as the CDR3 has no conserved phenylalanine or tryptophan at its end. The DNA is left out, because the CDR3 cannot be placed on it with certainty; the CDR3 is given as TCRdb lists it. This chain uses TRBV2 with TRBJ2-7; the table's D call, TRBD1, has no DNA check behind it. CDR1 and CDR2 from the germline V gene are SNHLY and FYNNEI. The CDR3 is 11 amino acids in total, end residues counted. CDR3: CASSFSGAQVL.

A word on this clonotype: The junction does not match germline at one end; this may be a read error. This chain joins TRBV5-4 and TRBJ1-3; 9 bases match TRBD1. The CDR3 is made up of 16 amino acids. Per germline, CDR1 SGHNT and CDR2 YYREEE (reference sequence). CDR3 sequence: CVSSYGQGNKRNTIYF. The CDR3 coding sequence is TGTGTCAGCAGCTACGGACAGGGGAATAAAAGAAACACCATATATTTT.

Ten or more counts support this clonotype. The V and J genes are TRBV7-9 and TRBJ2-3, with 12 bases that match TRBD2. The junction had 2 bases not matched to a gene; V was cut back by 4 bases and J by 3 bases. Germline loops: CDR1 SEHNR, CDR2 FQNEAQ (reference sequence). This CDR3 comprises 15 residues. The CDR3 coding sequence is TGTGCCAGCAGCTCCCTAGCGGGGGGGACAGATACGCAGTATTTT. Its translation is CASSSLAGGTDTQYF.

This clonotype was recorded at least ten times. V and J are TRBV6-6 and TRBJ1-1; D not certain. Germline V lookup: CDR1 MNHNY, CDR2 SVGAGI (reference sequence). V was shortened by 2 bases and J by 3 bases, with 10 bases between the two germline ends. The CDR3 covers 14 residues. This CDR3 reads CASSYRGEHTEAFF. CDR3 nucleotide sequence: TGTGCCAGCAGTTACCGTGGGGAGCACACTGAAGCTTTCTTT.

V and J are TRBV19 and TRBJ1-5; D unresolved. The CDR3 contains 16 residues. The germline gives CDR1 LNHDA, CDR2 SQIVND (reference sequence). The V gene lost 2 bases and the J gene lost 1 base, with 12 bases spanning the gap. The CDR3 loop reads CASSIRASVSNQPQHF. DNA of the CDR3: TGTGCCAGTAGTATACGCGCATCGGTAAGCAATCAGCCCCAGCATTTT.

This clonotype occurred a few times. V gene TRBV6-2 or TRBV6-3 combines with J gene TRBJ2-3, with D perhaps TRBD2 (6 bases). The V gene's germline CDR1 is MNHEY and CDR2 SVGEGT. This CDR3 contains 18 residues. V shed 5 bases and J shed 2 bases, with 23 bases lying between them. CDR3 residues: CASSPTGGQLGSTDTQYF. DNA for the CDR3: TGTGCCAGCAGTCCTACCGGAGGGCAGTTGGGCTCCACAGATACGCAGTATTTT.

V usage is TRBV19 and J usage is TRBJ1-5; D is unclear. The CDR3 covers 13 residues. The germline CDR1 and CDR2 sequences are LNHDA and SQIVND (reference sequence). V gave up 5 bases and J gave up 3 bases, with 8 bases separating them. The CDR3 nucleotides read TGTGCCAGTAGTGGATTGGTCAATCAGCCCCAGCATTTT. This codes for CASSGLVNQPQHF. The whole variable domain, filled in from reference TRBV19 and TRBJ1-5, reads DGGITQSPKYLFRKEGQNVTLSCEQNLNHDAMYWYRQDPGQGLRLIYYSQIVNDFQKGDIAEGYSVSREKKESFPLTVTSAQKNPTAFYLCASSGLVNQPQHFGDGTRLSIL.

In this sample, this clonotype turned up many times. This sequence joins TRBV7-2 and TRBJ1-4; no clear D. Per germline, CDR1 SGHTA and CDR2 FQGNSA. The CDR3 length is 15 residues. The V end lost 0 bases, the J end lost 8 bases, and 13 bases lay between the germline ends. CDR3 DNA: TGTGCCAGCAGCTTAGCCCTAGTGCGGGCAGAAAAACTGTTTTTT. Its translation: CASSLALVRAEKLFF.

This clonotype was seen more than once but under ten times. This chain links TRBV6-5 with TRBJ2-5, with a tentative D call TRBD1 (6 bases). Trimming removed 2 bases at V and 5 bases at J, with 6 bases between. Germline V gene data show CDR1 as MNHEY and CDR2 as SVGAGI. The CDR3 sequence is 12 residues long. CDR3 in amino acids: CASSYRGETQYF. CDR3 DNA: TGTGCCAGCAGTTACAGGGGGGAGACCCAGTACTTC.

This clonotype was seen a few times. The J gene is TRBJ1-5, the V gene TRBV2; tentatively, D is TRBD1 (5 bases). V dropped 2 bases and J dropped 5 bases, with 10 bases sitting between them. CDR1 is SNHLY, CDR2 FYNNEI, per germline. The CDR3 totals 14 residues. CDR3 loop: CASSEKAGYQPQHF. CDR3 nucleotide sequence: TGTGCCAGCAGTGAAAAGGCAGGGTATCAGCCCCAGCATTTT.

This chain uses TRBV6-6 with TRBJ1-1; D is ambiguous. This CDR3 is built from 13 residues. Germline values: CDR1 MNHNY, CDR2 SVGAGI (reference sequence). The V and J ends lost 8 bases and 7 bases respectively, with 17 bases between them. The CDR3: CASYQARYVEAFF. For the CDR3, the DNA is TGTGCCAGCTACCAGGCCCGGTACGTTGAAGCTTTCTTT.

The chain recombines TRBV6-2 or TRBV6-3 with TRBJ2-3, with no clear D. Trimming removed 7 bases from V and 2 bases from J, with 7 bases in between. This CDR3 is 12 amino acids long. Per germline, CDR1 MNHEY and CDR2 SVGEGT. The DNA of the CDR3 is TGTGCCAGCACCGGTGTCACAGATACGCAGTATTTT. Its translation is CASTGVTDTQYF.

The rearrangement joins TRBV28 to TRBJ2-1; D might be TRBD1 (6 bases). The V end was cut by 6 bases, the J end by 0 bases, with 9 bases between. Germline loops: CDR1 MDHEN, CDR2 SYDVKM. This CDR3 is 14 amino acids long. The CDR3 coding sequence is TGTGCCAGCAGGGACAGAAGCTCCTACAATGAGCAGTTCTTC. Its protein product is CASRDRSSYNEQFF.

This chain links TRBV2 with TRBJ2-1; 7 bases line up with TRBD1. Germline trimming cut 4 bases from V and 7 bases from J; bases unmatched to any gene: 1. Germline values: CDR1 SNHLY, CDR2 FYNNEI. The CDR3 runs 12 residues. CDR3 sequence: CASSATGNEQFF. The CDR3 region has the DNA TGTGCCAGCAGTGCGACAGGGAATGAGCAGTTCTTC.

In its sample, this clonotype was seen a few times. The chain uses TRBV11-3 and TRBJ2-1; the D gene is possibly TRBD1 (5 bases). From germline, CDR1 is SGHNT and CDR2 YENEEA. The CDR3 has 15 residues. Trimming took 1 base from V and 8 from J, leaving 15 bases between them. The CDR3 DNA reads TGTGCCAGCAGCTTAGTAGGGCAGGGTGTAGATGAGCAGTTCTTC. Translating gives CASSLVGQGVDEQFF.

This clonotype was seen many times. This chain's CDR3 is CAWGLDTQYF. The CDR3 DNA reads TGTGCCTGGGGGTTAGATACGCAGTATTTT. The chain has TRBV30 and TRBJ2-3; unclear D gene. Germline V gene data show CDR1 as GTSNPN and CDR2 as SVGIG (reference sequence). The CDR3 has 10 amino acids. V lost 5 bases and J 5 bases, leaving 5 bases between the germline ends.

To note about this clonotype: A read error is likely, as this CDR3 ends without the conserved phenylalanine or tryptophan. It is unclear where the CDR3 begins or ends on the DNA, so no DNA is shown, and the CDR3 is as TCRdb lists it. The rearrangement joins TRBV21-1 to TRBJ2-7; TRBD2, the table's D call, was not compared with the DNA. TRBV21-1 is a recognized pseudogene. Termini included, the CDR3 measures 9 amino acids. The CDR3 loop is CASSRRERR.

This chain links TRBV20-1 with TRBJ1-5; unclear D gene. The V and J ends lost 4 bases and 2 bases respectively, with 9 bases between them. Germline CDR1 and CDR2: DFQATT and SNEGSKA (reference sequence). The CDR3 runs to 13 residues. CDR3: CSAKAGGNQPQHF. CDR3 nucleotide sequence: TGCAGTGCTAAGGCAGGAGGCAATCAGCCCCAGCATTTT.

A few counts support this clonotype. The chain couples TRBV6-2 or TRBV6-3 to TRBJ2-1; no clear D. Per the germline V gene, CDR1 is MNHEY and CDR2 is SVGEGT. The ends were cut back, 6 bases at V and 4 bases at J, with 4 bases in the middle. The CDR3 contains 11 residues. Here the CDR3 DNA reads TGTGCCAGCAGCCCTTACAATGAGCAGTTCTTC. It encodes CASSPYNEQFF.

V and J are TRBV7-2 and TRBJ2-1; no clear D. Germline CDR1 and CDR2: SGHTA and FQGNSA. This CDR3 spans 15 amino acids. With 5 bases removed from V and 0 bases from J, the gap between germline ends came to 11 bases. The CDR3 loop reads CASSLGRRSYNEQFF. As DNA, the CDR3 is TGTGCCAGCAGCCTCGGACGCCGCTCCTACAATGAGCAGTTCTTC.

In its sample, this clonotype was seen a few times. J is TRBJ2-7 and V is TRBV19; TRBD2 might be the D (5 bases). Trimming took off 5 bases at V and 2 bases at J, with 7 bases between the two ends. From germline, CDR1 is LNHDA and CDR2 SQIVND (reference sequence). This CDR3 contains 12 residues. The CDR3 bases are TGTGCCAGTAGTCACGGGACCTACGAGCAGTACTTC. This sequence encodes CASSHGTYEQYF.

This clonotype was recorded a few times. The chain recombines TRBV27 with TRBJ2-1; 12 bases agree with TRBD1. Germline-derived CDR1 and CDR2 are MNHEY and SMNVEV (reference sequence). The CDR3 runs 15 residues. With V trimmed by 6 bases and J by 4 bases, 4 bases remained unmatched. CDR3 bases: TGTGCCAGCAGGGTGGGACAGGGGGCATACAATGAGCAGTTCTTC. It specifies CASRVGQGAYNEQFF.

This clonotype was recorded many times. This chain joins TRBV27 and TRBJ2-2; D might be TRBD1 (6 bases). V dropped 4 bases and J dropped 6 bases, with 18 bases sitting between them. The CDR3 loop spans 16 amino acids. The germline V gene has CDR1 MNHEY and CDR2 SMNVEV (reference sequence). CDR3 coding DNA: TGTGCCAGCAGTTCTATACAGGGAATACGCTCCGGGGAGCTGTTTTTT. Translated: CASSSIQGIRSGELFF.